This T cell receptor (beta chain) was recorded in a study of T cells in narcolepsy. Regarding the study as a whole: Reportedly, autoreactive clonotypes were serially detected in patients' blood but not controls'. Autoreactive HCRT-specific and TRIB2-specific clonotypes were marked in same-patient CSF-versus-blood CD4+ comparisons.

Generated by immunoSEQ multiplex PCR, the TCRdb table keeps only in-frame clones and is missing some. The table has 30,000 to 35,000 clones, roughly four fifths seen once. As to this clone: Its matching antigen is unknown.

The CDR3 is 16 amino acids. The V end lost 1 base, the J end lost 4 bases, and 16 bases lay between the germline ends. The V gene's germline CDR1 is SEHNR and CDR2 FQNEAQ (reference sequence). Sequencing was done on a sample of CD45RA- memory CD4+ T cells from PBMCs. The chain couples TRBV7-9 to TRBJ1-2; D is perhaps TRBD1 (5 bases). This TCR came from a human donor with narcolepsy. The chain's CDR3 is CASSLDGDQLVYGYTF. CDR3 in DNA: TGTGCCAGCAGCTTAGATGGGGACCAGTTAGTCTATGGCTACACCTTC.